This is a list of T cell receptor beta chains from one sample in a study of T cells in localized non-small cell lung cancer. This table comes from immunoSEQ multiplex PCR, and its TCRdb copy is limited to in-frame clones, with some not included. The table has more than 1,500 clones, less than 25% seen once. Source: normal lung tissue next to the tumor, taken before any cancer treatment. These receptors all stem from a male donor aged 60 or older with stage III squamous cell lung carcinoma. The CDR3 runs from the conserved cysteine through the conserved F or W. The D gene is left open where the match is weak. Not all rows give a size; the values are once, few, many and, for expanded clones, a class.

d_call,j_call,clone_size,v_call,cdr3_nt,cdr3_aa
NA,TRBJ1-4,medium-sized,TRBV11-3,TGTGCCAGCAGCAATGGACAGACTAATGAAAAACTGTTTTTT,CASSNGQTNEKLFF
NA,TRBJ1-1,NA,TRBV6-8,TGTGCCAGCAGCCGACTGACGGGTACTGAAGCTTTCTTT,CASSRLTGTEAFF
NA,TRBJ2-1,few,TRBV6-8,TGTGCCAGCAGCCGGGACACGTCCTTGGTTGAGCAGTTCTTC,CASSRDTSLVEQFF
TRBD1,TRBJ2-3,NA,TRBV11-3,TGTGCCAGCAGCCCAGGGCAGACAGGGGCCCGCACAGATACGCAGTATTTT,CASSPGQTGARTDTQYF
NA,TRBJ2-3,NA,TRBV19,TGTGCCAGTAGTATACGGGCTACCACAGATACGCAGTATTTT,CASSIRATTDTQYF
NA,TRBJ2-3,NA,TRBV11-3,TGTGCCAGCAGCTTCGGAAGCCTTATCACAGATACGCAGTATTTT,CASSFGSLITDTQYF
TRBD1,TRBJ2-7,NA,TRBV5-1,TGCGCCAGCAGCCCCCGGGACAGGGGCTACGAGCAGTACTTC,CASSPRDRGYEQYF
NA,TRBJ2-3,medium-sized,TRBV6-7,TGTGCCAGCAGGAGGGCAGATACGCAGTATTTT,CASRRADTQYF
TRBD1,TRBJ1-2,large,TRBV12-5,TGTGCCAGCCTTCCGGGACAGGGAGGCTGGGGCTACACCTTC,CASLPGQGGWGYTF
NA,TRBJ1-5,NA,TRBV28,TGTGCCAGCAGCCGGTCCGTTCAGCCCCAGCATTTT,CASSRSVQPQHF
NA,TRBJ1-6,few,TRBV11-3,TGTGCCAGCAGCTTCGAGAGGGGGGCTTCACCCCTCCACTTT,CASSFERGASPLHF
NA,TRBJ2-1,few,TRBV7-4,TGTGCCAGCAGCTCAGACAGCTTGAGGGTAAATGAGCAGTTCTTC,CASSSDSLRVNEQFF
NA,TRBJ2-1,NA,TRBV11-3,TGTGCCAGCAGTTTACTCAGGGGCTCCTACAATGAGCAGTTCTTC,CASSLLRGSYNEQFF
NA,TRBJ1-2,NA,TRBV30,TGTGCCTTAACGAAGGGGCCGGGTGGCTACACCTTC,CALTKGPGGYTF
NA,TRBJ1-1,medium-sized,TRBV11-3,TGTGCCAGCCTCCCTCAGGGCCAGAACACTGAAGCTTTCTTT,CASLPQGQNTEAFF
NA,TRBJ1-1,NA,TRBV18,TGTGCCAGCTGTCTGAACAGGGCCGTAAACACTGAAGCTTTCTTT,CASCLNRAVNTEAFF
NA,TRBJ2-7,NA,TRBV19,TGTGCCAGTAGACCGACACAACCCCCCTACGAGCAGTACTTC,CASRPTQPPYEQYF
NA,TRBJ2-7,few,TRBV6-8,TGTGCCAGCAGTTACTCGAAATCGCGTGAGCAGTACTTC,CASSYSKSREQYF
TRBD1,TRBJ2-7,NA,TRBV6-8,TGTGCCAGCAGTATTCGGGACAGGCCTCTTGTCGAGCAGTACTTC,CASSIRDRPLVEQYF
NA,TRBJ2-7,few,TRBV9,TGTGCCAGCAGCGCCAGGGAGGACCCAGGGCTCGAGCAGTACTTC,CASSAREDPGLEQYF